This T cell receptor beta chain was identified in a study of T-cell memory formation after mild COVID-19. TCRdb itself ran the 5' RACE reads through MiXCR, one entry per CDR3 protein. Seen here are under 450,000 distinct CDR3 sequences, 20% to 25% observed once, and the top ten hold over 20%. CDR1 is SGHTA, CDR2 FQGTGA, per germline. This CDR3 spans 13 amino acids. The V and J ends lost 5 bases and 4 bases respectively, with 9 bases between them. Sample: PBMCs or a T cell subset sorted from them (not recorded which). The TCR sequence derives from a young man who had mild COVID-19 (a few samples of this study predate the infection). Cell type and time point are not known. V gene TRBV7-3 combines with J gene TRBJ2-1; the D is unclear. CDR3 in amino acids: CASSASGYNEQFF. CDR3 DNA: TGTGCCAGCAGCGCCTCCGGGTACAATGAGCAGTTCTTC.